This is a list of T cell receptor beta chains from one sample in a study of T cell responses to AZD1222 COVID-19 vaccine. Method: immunoSEQ multiplex PCR; TCRdb's copy keeps in-frame clones and lacks some. The data contain 150,000 to 200,000 clones, approximately 94% of them singletons. The sequencing here drew on peripheral blood, taken on day 0 of AZD1222 vaccination. The receptors stem from an adult in good health. The CDR3 runs from the conserved cysteine through the conserved F or W. D genes are given only for firm matches. Not all rows give a size; the values are once, few, many and, for expanded clones, a class.

clone_size j_call v_call d_call cdr3_aa
- TRBJ1-5 TRBV30 - CAWSVGGPNQPQHF
- TRBJ2-7 TRBV13 - CASSLLVGGEQYF
- TRBJ2-6 TRBV19 TRBD1 CASKQGSAGANVLTF
once TRBJ2-1 TRBV19 - CASSTGVYNEQFF
- TRBJ1-1 TRBV11-3 - CASSLDAGTPEAFF
once TRBJ1-4 TRBV7-8 TRBD1 CASSLTRLPNRGPNEKLFF
- TRBJ2-3 TRBV7-9 TRBD2 CASSPTSGLSTDTQYF
- TRBJ1-1 TRBV20-1 - CSASEPNTEAFF
- TRBJ2-7 TRBV14 TRBD1 CASSEYTGGEQYF
- TRBJ2-7 TRBV12-3/TRBV12-4 - CASSFLGVEQYF
- TRBJ1-1 TRBV28 - CASTGPKNTEAFF
once TRBJ1-3 TRBV5-5 - CASSPPGHRGNTIYF
- TRBJ1-4 TRBV7-9 - CASSFDRATNEKLFF
- TRBJ1-6 TRBV28 TRBD1 CASSGQGPRSPLHF
- TRBJ1-1 TRBV7-9 - CASSPGLPANTEAFF
- TRBJ1-1 TRBV2 - CASSVGNTEAFF
- TRBJ1-2 TRBV4-1 TRBD1 CASSQVGGANYGYTF
- TRBJ1-2 TRBV5-1 - CASSLGTALGYTF
- TRBJ2-7 TRBV3-1/TRBV3-2 - CASSPPFRAYEQYF
- TRBJ1-5 TRBV6-1 - CASSESGNQPQHF
- TRBJ1-6 TRBV13 - CASSLYGGEGSPLHF
- TRBJ1-4 TRBV3-1/TRBV3-2 TRBD1 CASSQMTGSGEKLFF